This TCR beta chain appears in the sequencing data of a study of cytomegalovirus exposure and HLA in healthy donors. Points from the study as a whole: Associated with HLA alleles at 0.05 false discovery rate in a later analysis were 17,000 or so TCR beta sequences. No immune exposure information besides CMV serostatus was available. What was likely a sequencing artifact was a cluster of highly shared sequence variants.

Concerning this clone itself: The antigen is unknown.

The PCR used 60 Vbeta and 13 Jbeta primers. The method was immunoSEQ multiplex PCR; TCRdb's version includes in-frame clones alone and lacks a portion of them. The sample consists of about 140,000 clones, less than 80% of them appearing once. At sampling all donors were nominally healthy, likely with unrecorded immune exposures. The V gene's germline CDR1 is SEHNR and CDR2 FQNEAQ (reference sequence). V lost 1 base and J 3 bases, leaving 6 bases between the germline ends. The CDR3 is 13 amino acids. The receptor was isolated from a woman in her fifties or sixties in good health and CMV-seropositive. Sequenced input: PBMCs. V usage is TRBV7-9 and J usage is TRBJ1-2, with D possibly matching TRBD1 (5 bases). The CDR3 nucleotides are TGTGCCAGCAGCTTAGGGGGGGACTATGGCTACACCTTC. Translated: CASSLGGDYGYTF.